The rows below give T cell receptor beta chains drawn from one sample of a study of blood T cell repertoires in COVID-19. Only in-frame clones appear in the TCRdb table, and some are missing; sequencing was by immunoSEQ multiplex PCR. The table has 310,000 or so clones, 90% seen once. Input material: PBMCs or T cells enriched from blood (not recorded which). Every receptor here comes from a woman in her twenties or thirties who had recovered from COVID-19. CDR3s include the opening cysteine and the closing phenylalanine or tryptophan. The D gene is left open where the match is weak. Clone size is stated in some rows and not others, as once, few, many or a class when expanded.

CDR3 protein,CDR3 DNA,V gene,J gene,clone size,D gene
CASRRTSEVTQYF,TGTGCCAGTAGACGGACTAGTGAGGTGACCCAGTACTTC,TRBV19,TRBJ2-5,-,TRBD2
CASSYSIRDRPSRDTEAFF,TGTGCCAGCAGTTACTCGATCCGGGACAGGCCGTCAAGGGACACTGAAGCTTTCTTT,TRBV6-2/TRBV6-3,TRBJ1-1,-,TRBD1
CASSHYPGTSGEANEQFF,TGCGCCAGCAGCCACTATCCAGGGACTAGCGGGGAAGCCAATGAGCAGTTCTTC,TRBV4-1,TRBJ2-1,-,TRBD2
CAWSNFGQATYEQYF,TGTGCCTGGAGTAACTTTGGGCAGGCCACCTACGAGCAGTACTTC,TRBV30,TRBJ2-7,-,-
CASSSPRGSGSDIQETQYF,TGTGCCAGCAGCTCCCCCAGGGGTAGCGGGAGTGATATACAAGAGACCCAGTACTTC,TRBV7-3,TRBJ2-5,-,TRBD2
CAWANRGSTEAFF,TGTGCCTGGGCCAACAGGGGAAGTACTGAAGCTTTCTTT,TRBV30,TRBJ1-1,-,TRBD1
CASSATGVTYEQYF,TGTGCCAGCAGCGCGACAGGGGTGACCTACGAGCAGTACTTC,TRBV7-8,TRBJ2-7,few,TRBD1
CASSLAGWAGGTDTQYF,TGTGCCAGCAGCTTAGCGGGTTGGGCTGGTGGAACAGATACGCAGTATTTT,TRBV7-2,TRBJ2-3,-,-
CASSKQGFGYEQYF,TGTGCCAGCAGTAAACAGGGGTTCGGCTACGAGCAGTACTTC,TRBV2,TRBJ2-7,-,TRBD1
CASSRGETYNEQFF,TGTGCCAGCAGCCGGGGGGAAACCTACAATGAGCAGTTCTTC,TRBV7-9,TRBJ2-1,-,TRBD2
CASSPSPGSYEQYF,TGTGCCAGCAGCCCAAGTCCCGGGAGCTACGAGCAGTACTTC,TRBV5-6,TRBJ2-7,-,-
CASSPNRPQETQYF,TGTGCCAGCAGCCCAAACAGGCCACAAGAGACCCAGTACTTC,TRBV27,TRBJ2-5,-,-
CASSMTSGASYEQYF,TGTGCCAGCAGTATGACTAGCGGGGCGTCCTACGAGCAGTACTTC,TRBV6-5,TRBJ2-7,-,TRBD2
CASSLQSAPSGANVLTF,TGTGCCAGCTCCCTCCAGTCCGCCCCCTCTGGGGCCAACGTCCTGACTTTC,TRBV18,TRBJ2-6,-,-
CASSQTSGPTDTQYF,TGTGCCAGCAGCCAGACTAGCGGCCCGACAGATACGCAGTATTTT,TRBV7-2,TRBJ2-3,-,TRBD2
CASSPNYQETQYF,TGTGCCAGCTCACCAAATTATCAAGAGACCCAGTACTTC,TRBV18,TRBJ2-5,-,-
CASSKGRQDSSYNEQFF,TGTGCCAGCAGCAAAGGCCGGCAGGATAGCTCCTACAATGAGCAGTTCTTC,TRBV21-1,TRBJ2-1,-,-
CASSLIGTGLYNEQFF,TGTGCCAGCAGCTTAATAGGGACAGGGCTATACAATGAGCAGTTCTTC,TRBV7-3,TRBJ2-1,-,TRBD1
CASRSGQPSNQPQHF,TGTGCCAGCAGATCGGGACAGCCGAGCAATCAGCCCCAGCATTTT,TRBV6-5,TRBJ1-5,-,TRBD1
CASSLGGVSRQPQHF,TGTGCCAGCAGCTTAGGGGGGGTGTCACGCCAGCCCCAGCATTTT,TRBV7-2,TRBJ1-5,-,-
CASSPRDRSNEKLFF,TGTGCCAGCTCACCGAGGGACAGATCTAATGAAAAACTGTTTTTT,TRBV18,TRBJ1-4,-,TRBD1
CASSLEGINQPQHF,TGCGCCAGCAGCTTGGAGGGGATTAATCAGCCCCAGCATTTT,TRBV5-1,TRBJ1-5,-,-
CASSPPWTGSYNEQFF,TGTGCCAGCAGTCCCCCGTGGACAGGGTCCTACAATGAGCAGTTCTTC,TRBV28,TRBJ2-1,-,TRBD1
CASSPGGLAGGPHNEQFF,TGTGCCAGCAGCCCCGGGGGGCTAGCGGGAGGGCCACACAATGAGCAGTTCTTC,TRBV11-3,TRBJ2-1,-,TRBD2
CATKKSTAAEYEQYF,TGTGCCACCAAGAAGTCGACAGCCGCCGAATACGAGCAGTACTTC,TRBV19,TRBJ2-7,-,-
CASSARDRDVETQYF,TGTGCCAGCAGCGCCCGGGACAGGGATGTGGAGACCCAGTACTTC,TRBV9,TRBJ2-5,-,TRBD1
CASSRPGGLRDYNEQFF,TGTGCCAGCAGCCGTCCGGGGGGGCTAAGGGACTACAATGAGCAGTTCTTC,TRBV3-1/TRBV3-2,TRBJ2-1,once,TRBD2
CASSLLEFSGNTIYF,TGTGCCAGCAGCTTACTCGAGTTTTCTGGAAACACCATATATTTT,TRBV7-9,TRBJ1-3,-,-
CASSTGLLPGGYTF,TGTGCCAGCAGTACGGGACTCTTGCCCGGGGGCTACACCTTC,TRBV6-7,TRBJ1-2,-,-
CASSSIAGRNEQYF,TGTGCCAGCAGTTCCATAGCGGGAAGGAACGAGCAGTACTTC,TRBV27,TRBJ2-7,-,TRBD2
CASSSLAGAKETQYF,TGTGCCAGCAGTAGCCTAGCGGGAGCAAAAGAGACCCAGTACTTC,TRBV6-5,TRBJ2-5,-,TRBD2
CASSLGAYEQYF,TGTGCCAGCAGCTTAGGCGCCTACGAGCAGTACTTC,TRBV11-2,TRBJ2-7,-,-
CASSQRQGGYTF,TGTGCCAGCAGCCAACGACAGGGCGGCTACACCTTC,TRBV3-1/TRBV3-2,TRBJ1-2,-,TRBD1
CASRGAERNSPLHF,TGCGCCAGCAGGGGGGCAGAGCGTAATTCACCCCTCCACTTT,TRBV10-2,TRBJ1-6,-,-
CATSRGGGGNTIYF,TGTGCCACCAGCAGAGGGGGGGGAGGAAACACCATATATTTT,TRBV15,TRBJ1-3,-,-
CATTQGWGEQYF,TGTGCCACCACTCAGGGGTGGGGTGAGCAGTACTTC,TRBV6-5,TRBJ2-7,-,-
CASSQDYPGSYNEQFF,TGTGCCAGCAGCCAAGACTACCCCGGCTCCTACAATGAGCAGTTCTTC,TRBV3-1/TRBV3-2,TRBJ2-1,-,-
CASSLIQDRPIQGYTF,TGTGCCAGCAGCTTAATCCAGGACAGGCCTATTCAGGGCTACACCTTC,TRBV7-9,TRBJ1-2,-,TRBD1
CASIIPGTPVIGELFF,TGTGCCAGCATTATTCCCGGGACTCCCGTTATCGGGGAGCTGTTTTTT,TRBV25-1,TRBJ2-2,-,-
CASRFSSGNTIYF,TGTGCCAGCAGATTCAGCTCTGGAAACACCATATATTTT,TRBV12-3/TRBV12-4,TRBJ1-3,-,-
CASSPPKGLAGSYNEQFF,TGTGCCAGCAGTCCGCCCAAAGGACTAGCGGGCTCCTACAATGAGCAGTTCTTC,TRBV27,TRBJ2-1,-,TRBD2
CASSKDRLNTEAFF,TGTGCCAGCAGCAAGGACAGATTGAACACTGAAGCTTTCTTT,TRBV7-2,TRBJ1-1,once,-
CASSMMTGDGYTF,TGTGCCAGTAGTATGATGACAGGGGACGGCTACACCTTC,TRBV19,TRBJ1-2,once,TRBD1
CSADYFGGYTF,TGCAGCGCCGACTATTTTGGAGGCTACACCTTC,TRBV29-1,TRBJ1-2,-,-
CASSSARGGSGNQPQHF,TGTGCCAGCAGTTCCGCCCGGGGAGGGTCAGGCAATCAGCCCCAGCATTTT,TRBV27,TRBJ1-5,once,-
CAWSVKSSYNSPLHF,TGTGCCTGGAGTGTAAAGAGCTCCTATAATTCACCCCTCCACTTT,TRBV30,TRBJ1-6,-,-
CASSQEAASYEQYF,TGCGCCAGCAGCCAAGAGGCCGCAAGCTACGAGCAGTACTTC,TRBV4-1,TRBJ2-7,-,-
CASSSSGLAGLDEQFF,TGTGCCAGTAGTAGTTCGGGACTAGCGGGTTTGGATGAGCAGTTCTTC,TRBV19,TRBJ2-1,-,TRBD2
CASSLAGGFGEKLFF,TGTGCCAGCAGCTTAGCGGGGGGTTTTGGTGAAAAACTGTTTTTT,TRBV7-6,TRBJ1-4,-,-
CASSRNLQEFTDTQYF,TGTGCCAGCAGCCGCAATTTACAGGAGTTCACAGATACGCAGTATTTT,TRBV5-4,TRBJ2-3,-,-
CAWTAFETGYDTQYF,TGTGCCTGGACCGCTTTTGAGACAGGGTACGATACGCAGTATTTT,TRBV30,TRBJ2-3,-,TRBD1
CASSPPGGNTEAFF,TGTGCCAGCTCACCCCCCGGCGGGAACACTGAAGCTTTCTTT,TRBV18,TRBJ1-1,-,-
CASSSLTGELFF,TGTGCCAGCAGTTCGTTAACCGGGGAGCTGTTTTTT,TRBV12-3/TRBV12-4,TRBJ2-2,-,-
CASSLPPTGNPEAFF,TGCGCCAGCAGCCTCCCCCCTACGGGAAATCCTGAAGCTTTCTTT,TRBV4-1,TRBJ1-1,-,-
CASSQPTGRFGYTF,TGTGCCAGCAGCCAGCCGACAGGGAGGTTCGGCTACACCTTC,TRBV28,TRBJ1-2,-,TRBD1